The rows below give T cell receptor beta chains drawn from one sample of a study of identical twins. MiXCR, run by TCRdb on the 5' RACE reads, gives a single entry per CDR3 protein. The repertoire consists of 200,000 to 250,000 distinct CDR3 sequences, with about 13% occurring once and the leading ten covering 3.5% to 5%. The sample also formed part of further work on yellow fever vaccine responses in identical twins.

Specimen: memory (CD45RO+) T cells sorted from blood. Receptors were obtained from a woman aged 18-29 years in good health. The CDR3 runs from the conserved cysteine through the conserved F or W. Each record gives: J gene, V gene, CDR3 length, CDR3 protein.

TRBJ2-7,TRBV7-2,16,CASSQETGGVYHEQYF
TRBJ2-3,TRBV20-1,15,CSASRLAGALDTQYF
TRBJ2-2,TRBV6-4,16,CASRESGGADTGELFF
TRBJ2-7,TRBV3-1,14,CASSQLGSSYEQYF
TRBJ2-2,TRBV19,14,CASSVDPNTGELFF
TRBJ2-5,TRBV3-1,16,CASSQEDRGPVGTQYF
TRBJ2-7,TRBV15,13,CATSRERGYEQYF
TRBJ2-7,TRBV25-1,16,CASSELRDRTSYEQYF
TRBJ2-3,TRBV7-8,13,CASSLASPDTQYF
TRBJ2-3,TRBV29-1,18,CSVEAPPRLAVTTDTQYF
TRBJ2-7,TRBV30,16,CAWREKGQRHSYEQYF
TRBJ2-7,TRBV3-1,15,CASSPTAAGPYEQYF
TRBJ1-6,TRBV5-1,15,CASSTGPTDNSPLHF
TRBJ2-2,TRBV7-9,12,CASGLRTGELFF
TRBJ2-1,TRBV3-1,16,CASSRTSGGVYNEQFF
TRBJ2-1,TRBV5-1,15,CASSFGAGGRNEQFF
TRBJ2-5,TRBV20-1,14,CSARTGTGEETQYF
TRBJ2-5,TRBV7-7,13,CASSLSAMGTQYF
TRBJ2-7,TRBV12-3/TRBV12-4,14,CASSFSGTWYEQYF
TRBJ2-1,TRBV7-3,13,CASSPPGGVEQFF
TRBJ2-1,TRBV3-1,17,CASSQEGRTRLYNEQFF
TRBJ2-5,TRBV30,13,CARGGGHQETQYF
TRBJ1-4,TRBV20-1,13,CSAARTGRRLLFF
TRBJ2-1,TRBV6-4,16,CASSDSGTTSYNEQFF
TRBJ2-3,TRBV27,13,CASSFRTTDTQYF
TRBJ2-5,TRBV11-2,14,CASSPGQTQETQYF
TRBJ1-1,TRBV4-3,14,CASSHEGQGAEAFF
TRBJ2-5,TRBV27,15,CASSYTSLRGETQYF
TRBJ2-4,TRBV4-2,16,CASSQVQGLAKNIQYF
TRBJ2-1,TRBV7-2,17,CASSLAASSGGVNEQFF
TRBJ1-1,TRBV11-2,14,CASRRGQGDTEAFF
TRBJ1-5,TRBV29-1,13,CSVGLVGNQPQHF
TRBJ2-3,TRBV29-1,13,CSATGVNTDTQYF
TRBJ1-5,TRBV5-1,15,CASSLSGGKDQPQHF
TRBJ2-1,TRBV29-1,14,CSVGVGSSYNEQFF
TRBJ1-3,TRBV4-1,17,CASSQDADGIAGNTIYF
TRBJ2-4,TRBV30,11,CAWRSKGIQYF
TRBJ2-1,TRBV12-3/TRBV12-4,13,CASSLALYNEQFF
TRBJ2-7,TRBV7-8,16,CASSPPGTVKLYEQYF
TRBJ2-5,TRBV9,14,CASSARDRGQTQYF
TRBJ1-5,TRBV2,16,CASSAPGQGGNQPQHF
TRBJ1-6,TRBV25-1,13,CASSEYEYSPLHF
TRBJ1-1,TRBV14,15,CASSQDVGWGAEAFF
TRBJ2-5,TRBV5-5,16,CASSALGTGVWETQYF
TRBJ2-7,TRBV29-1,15,CSVRTTSGTTYEQYF
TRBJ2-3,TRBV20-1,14,CSVQAGARTDTQYF
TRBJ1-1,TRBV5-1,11,CASSVQGEAFF
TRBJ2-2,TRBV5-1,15,CASSLRVGETGELFF
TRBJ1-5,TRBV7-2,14,CASRSGTGNQPQHF
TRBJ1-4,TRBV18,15,CASSPRQGLKEKLFF